The rows below give T cell receptor beta chains drawn from one sample of a study of T cell repertoires in cytomegalovirus infection. From the reads, TCRdb called clonotypes with MiXCR, one entry per CDR3 protein. The repertoire holds more than 650,000 distinct CDR3 sequences, with roughly 35% as singletons. The sequenced material came from PBMCs. These receptors were obtained from a human donor in good health (CMV status not recorded). Some clones in this sample may be carry-over from other donors' samples. CDR3s include the opening cysteine and the closing phenylalanine or tryptophan. The order of the fields is CDR3 DNA, CDR3 protein, J gene, V gene, D gene, clone size. The D gene is left open where the match is weak. Rows give clone size only sometimes, using once, few, many, or a class for an expanded clone.

CDR3nt: TGTGCCAGCAGCTTAGGACGGCGTTATGATCAGTTCTTC
CDR3aa: CASSLGRRYDQFF
j_gene: TRBJ2-1
v_gene: TRBV7-2
d_gene: -
abundance: once

CDR3nt: TGTGCCAGTCTCTATAGGGGGACTGAAGCTTTCTTT
CDR3aa: CASLYRGTEAFF
j_gene: TRBJ1-1
v_gene: TRBV19
d_gene: -
abundance: -

CDR3nt: TGCGCCAGCAGCTACGACGGCTTAGGGACTGAAGCTTTCTTT
CDR3aa: CASSYDGLGTEAFF
j_gene: TRBJ1-1
v_gene: TRBV5-1
d_gene: -
abundance: -

CDR3nt: TGTGCCAGCAGCCGATCCGGGACTAGCGGAAGCGGGGAGCTGTTTTTT
CDR3aa: CASSRSGTSGSGELFF
j_gene: TRBJ2-2
v_gene: TRBV9
d_gene: TRBD2
abundance: -

CDR3nt: TGTGCCAGCAGTTCCCTCGACAGGGGTGGAGACTGGCAGTACTTC
CDR3aa: CASSSLDRGGDWQYF
j_gene: TRBJ2-7
v_gene: TRBV7-6
d_gene: TRBD1
abundance: -

CDR3nt: TGTGCCACCGGGGGATCGAACACCGGGGAGCTGTTTTTT
CDR3aa: CATGGSNTGELFF
j_gene: TRBJ2-2
v_gene: TRBV24-1
d_gene: -
abundance: -

CDR3nt: TGTGCCAGTAGAATTAGGGACGGAGAGACCCAGTACTTC
CDR3aa: CASRIRDGETQYF
j_gene: TRBJ2-5
v_gene: TRBV19
d_gene: -
abundance: once

CDR3nt: TGTGCCAGCAGTACAGGGCGCGGAATTTTCTACGAGCAGTACTTC
CDR3aa: CASSTGRGIFYEQYF
j_gene: TRBJ2-7
v_gene: TRBV2
d_gene: -
abundance: -

CDR3nt: TGCGCCAGCAGCCGTTCCGAGGGTTATTATGTGGGGACCTTC
CDR3aa: CASSRSEGYYVGTF
j_gene: TRBJ1-2
v_gene: TRBV4-3
d_gene: -
abundance: -

CDR3nt: TGTGCCACCAGCCTCATGACAGGGATCACTGAAGCTTTCTTT
CDR3aa: CATSLMTGITEAFF
j_gene: TRBJ1-1
v_gene: TRBV7-9
d_gene: TRBD1
abundance: -

CDR3nt: TGTGCCAGTACCGGGACAGCCCAAGAGACCCAGTACTTC
CDR3aa: CASTGTAQETQYF
j_gene: TRBJ2-5
v_gene: TRBV19
d_gene: TRBD1
abundance: few

CDR3nt: TGTGCCAGCAGCTTACGACTAGCGGGGGCCGATAACCCTCTAGATACGCAGTATTTT
CDR3aa: CASSLRLAGADNPLDTQYF
j_gene: TRBJ2-3
v_gene: TRBV7-2
d_gene: TRBD2
abundance: many

CDR3nt: TGTGCCAGCAGCTTAGTAACGGAGGGATACAATCAGCCCCAGCATTTT
CDR3aa: CASSLVTEGYNQPQHF
j_gene: TRBJ1-5
v_gene: TRBV7-9
d_gene: -
abundance: few

CDR3nt: TGCGCCAGCAGCCCCGGGACTATCAACAATGAGCAGTTCTTC
CDR3aa: CASSPGTINNEQFF
j_gene: TRBJ2-1
v_gene: TRBV5-1
d_gene: TRBD2
abundance: -

CDR3nt: TGTGCCAGCAGCCCAGGTGGGGTAAGCGGGGCGTACGAGCAGTACTTC
CDR3aa: CASSPGGVSGAYEQYF
j_gene: TRBJ2-7
v_gene: TRBV28
d_gene: TRBD2
abundance: -

CDR3nt: TGCAGTGCTAGGGGGCTAGCGGGGGGTGCCAAAGAGACCCAGTACTTC
CDR3aa: CSARGLAGGAKETQYF
j_gene: TRBJ2-5
v_gene: TRBV20-1
d_gene: TRBD2
abundance: few

CDR3nt: TGCAGCGTTGGGGTTGGCGATCAGCCCCAGCATTTT
CDR3aa: CSVGVGDQPQHF
j_gene: TRBJ1-5
v_gene: TRBV29-1
d_gene: -
abundance: -

CDR3nt: TGTGCCAGCAGTTTTGGGGGGACTATCCCCTACGAGCAGTACTTC
CDR3aa: CASSFGGTIPYEQYF
j_gene: TRBJ2-7
v_gene: TRBV12-3/TRBV12-4
d_gene: TRBD2
abundance: -

CDR3nt: TGTGCCAGCAGCCCTGGGACGGGGAAGTACTTC
CDR3aa: CASSPGTGKYF
j_gene: TRBJ2-7
v_gene: TRBV7-9
d_gene: -
abundance: many

CDR3nt: TGCAGTGCGAAGGGACAAAATGGCTACACCTTC
CDR3aa: CSAKGQNGYTF
j_gene: TRBJ1-2
v_gene: TRBV20-1
d_gene: -
abundance: -

CDR3nt: TGTGCCAGCAGCTTAGTCATCTCTGGGGCTGGGTACGAGCAGTACTTC
CDR3aa: CASSLVISGAGYEQYF
j_gene: TRBJ2-7
v_gene: TRBV7-4
d_gene: -
abundance: few

CDR3nt: TGCAGTGCTAGAGAGTCGGAAAACTATGGCTACACCTTC
CDR3aa: CSARESENYGYTF
j_gene: TRBJ1-2
v_gene: TRBV20-1
d_gene: -
abundance: -

CDR3nt: TGTGCCAGCACCTCAGGGGGCGGTACCTACGAGCAGTACTTC
CDR3aa: CASTSGGGTYEQYF
j_gene: TRBJ2-7
v_gene: TRBV5-6
d_gene: TRBD1
abundance: -

CDR3nt: TGTGGCAGCAGTGGAAATCAGGGCACTGAAGCTTTCTTT
CDR3aa: CGSSGNQGTEAFF
j_gene: TRBJ1-1
v_gene: TRBV12-3/TRBV12-4
d_gene: -
abundance: -

CDR3nt: TGTGCCAGCAGTTACTCCGGGACAGGGGGCCAGCCCCAGCATTTT
CDR3aa: CASSYSGTGGQPQHF
j_gene: TRBJ1-5
v_gene: TRBV6-5
d_gene: TRBD1
abundance: -

CDR3nt: TGTGCCAGCAGCCCCTCCAGGGGATACCAGCCCCAGCATTTT
CDR3aa: CASSPSRGYQPQHF
j_gene: TRBJ1-5
v_gene: TRBV6-6
d_gene: -
abundance: -

CDR3nt: TGTGCCAGCGAAGCGGGGGCCACCTACAATGAGCAGTTCTTC
CDR3aa: CASEAGATYNEQFF
j_gene: TRBJ2-1
v_gene: TRBV3-1
d_gene: TRBD2
abundance: -

CDR3nt: TGTGCCAGCAGCCCCGTGAAGGGAATAGAGACCCAGTACTTC
CDR3aa: CASSPVKGIETQYF
j_gene: TRBJ2-5
v_gene: TRBV12-3/TRBV12-4
d_gene: -
abundance: few

CDR3nt: TGTGCCAGCAGCTTATTGGCAGGGGGGAATAGCAATCAGCCCCAGCATTTT
CDR3aa: CASSLLAGGNSNQPQHF
j_gene: TRBJ1-5
v_gene: TRBV7-6
d_gene: TRBD1
abundance: few

CDR3nt: TGTGCCAGCAGCAAGGCGGTTAGCGGGAGCCATGAGCAGTTCTTC
CDR3aa: CASSKAVSGSHEQFF
j_gene: TRBJ2-1
v_gene: TRBV5-5
d_gene: TRBD2
abundance: -

CDR3nt: TGTGCCACCAGTGACGTAGCGGGGAAGTTCTTC
CDR3aa: CATSDVAGKFF
j_gene: TRBJ2-1
v_gene: TRBV24-1
d_gene: TRBD2
abundance: few

CDR3nt: TGTGCCAGCAGCCCCGGGCACGACGTACTCGAGCAGTACTTC
CDR3aa: CASSPGHDVLEQYF
j_gene: TRBJ2-7
v_gene: TRBV5-4
d_gene: -
abundance: -

CDR3nt: TGTGCCAGCAGCCAAGATTTTCGGACTTATGGCTACACCTTC
CDR3aa: CASSQDFRTYGYTF
j_gene: TRBJ1-2
v_gene: TRBV3-1
d_gene: -
abundance: -

CDR3nt: TGTGCCAGCAGCCCTGTCACTAGCGGGAGGGGAAACATTCAGTACTTC
CDR3aa: CASSPVTSGRGNIQYF
j_gene: TRBJ2-4
v_gene: TRBV6-1
d_gene: TRBD2
abundance: few

CDR3nt: TGTGCCAGCAGTGAAGTACGGGCCCCCCAAGAGACCCAGTACTTC
CDR3aa: CASSEVRAPQETQYF
j_gene: TRBJ2-5
v_gene: TRBV2
d_gene: -
abundance: once

CDR3nt: TGTGCCAGCAGCTTACGTTTCGTGGGAGAGACTGAAGCTTTCTTT
CDR3aa: CASSLRFVGETEAFF
j_gene: TRBJ1-1
v_gene: TRBV7-6
d_gene: -
abundance: -

CDR3nt: TGTGCCAGCAGCCCGCCCGGACTGCGTTTAGTCAATGAGCAGTTCTTC
CDR3aa: CASSPPGLRLVNEQFF
j_gene: TRBJ2-1
v_gene: TRBV7-3
d_gene: -
abundance: few

CDR3nt: TGTGCCATCAGTGAAGCCGCCAGAGGGGAGCTGTTTTTT
CDR3aa: CAISEAARGELFF
j_gene: TRBJ2-2
v_gene: TRBV10-3
d_gene: -
abundance: -

CDR3nt: TGTGCCAGTAGTACGGCAGAACCTTCCAATTCACCCCTCCACTTT
CDR3aa: CASSTAEPSNSPLHF
j_gene: TRBJ1-6
v_gene: TRBV19
d_gene: -
abundance: -

CDR3nt: TGTGCCAGCTCACGCTCTTTGGGACAGGGGTTTGAAGCTTTCTTT
CDR3aa: CASSRSLGQGFEAFF
j_gene: TRBJ1-1
v_gene: TRBV18
d_gene: TRBD1
abundance: few

CDR3nt: TGTGCCAGCAGCTATAGTGTTTCAGATACGAAGTATTTT
CDR3aa: CASSYSVSDTKYF
j_gene: TRBJ2-3
v_gene: TRBV28
d_gene: -
abundance: few

CDR3nt: TGTGCCAGCAGTTTACAGGGGAACACACCCCTCCACTTT
CDR3aa: CASSLQGNTPLHF
j_gene: TRBJ1-6
v_gene: TRBV28
d_gene: -
abundance: few

CDR3nt: TGTGCCAGCAGTTACTCCTCTCAGGGTGAGCAGTTCTTC
CDR3aa: CASSYSSQGEQFF
j_gene: TRBJ2-1
v_gene: TRBV6-2/TRBV6-3
d_gene: -
abundance: few

CDR3nt: TGTGCCAGCAGTTATGGGAATGAAAAACTGTTTTTT
CDR3aa: CASSYGNEKLFF
j_gene: TRBJ1-4
v_gene: TRBV6-1
d_gene: -
abundance: few

CDR3nt: TGTGCCAGCCAGCCCTCTGGGGCCAACGTCCTGACTTTC
CDR3aa: CASQPSGANVLTF
j_gene: TRBJ2-6
v_gene: TRBV12-3/TRBV12-4
d_gene: -
abundance: -